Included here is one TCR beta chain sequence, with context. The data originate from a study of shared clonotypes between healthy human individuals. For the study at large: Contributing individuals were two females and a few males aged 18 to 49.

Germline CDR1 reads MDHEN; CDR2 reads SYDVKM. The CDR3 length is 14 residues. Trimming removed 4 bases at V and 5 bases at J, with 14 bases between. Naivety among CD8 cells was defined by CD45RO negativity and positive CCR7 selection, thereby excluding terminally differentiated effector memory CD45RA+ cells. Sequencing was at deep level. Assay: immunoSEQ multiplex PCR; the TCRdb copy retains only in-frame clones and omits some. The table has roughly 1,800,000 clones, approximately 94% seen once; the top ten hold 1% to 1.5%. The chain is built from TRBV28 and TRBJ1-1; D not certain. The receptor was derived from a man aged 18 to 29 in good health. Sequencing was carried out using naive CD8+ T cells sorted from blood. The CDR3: CASSSGRIGTEAFF. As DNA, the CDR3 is TGTGCCAGCAGTTCAGGACGGATTGGGACTGAAGCTTTCTTT. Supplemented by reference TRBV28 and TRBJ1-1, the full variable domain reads DVKVTQSSRYLVKRTGEKVFLECVQDMDHENMFWYRQDPGLGLRLIYFSYDVKMKEKGDIPEGYSVSREKKERFSLILESASTNQTSMYLCASSSGRIGTEAFFGQGTRLTVV.